The 26 T cell receptor beta chains given below trace back to one sample, sequenced in a study of cytomegalovirus exposure and HLA in healthy donors. It was with 60 Vbeta and 13 Jbeta primers that the PCR ran. The repertoire was sequenced with immunoSEQ multiplex PCR; TCRdb's copy has only in-frame clones and lacks some. Among about 200,000 clones, more than 60% were seen once, and the ten largest hold roughly 15%. The sequenced sample was PBMCs. Every receptor here comes from a man between 35 and 55 years old in good health and CMV-seronegative.

The V call is TRBV18, the J call TRBJ1-1; TRBD1 agrees at 7 bases. This CDR3 has 14 amino acids. Trimming took 3 bases from V and 3 from J; bases not matched to a gene: 4. Germline V gene sequence: CDR1 KGHSH, CDR2 LQKENI. In nucleotides, the CDR3 is TGTGCCAGCTCACCCTTAACAGGGGACACTGAAGCTTTCTTT. This translates into CASSPLTGDTEAFF.

The V call is TRBV25-1, the J call TRBJ1-4, with 8 bases aligning to TRBD1. The CDR3 runs to 15 residues. Germline trimming cut 8 bases from V and 6 bases from J; bases unmatched to any gene: 11. Germline V CDR1 and CDR2: MGHDK, SYGVNS. This chain's CDR3 is CASGGGQGGYEKLFF. The CDR3 nucleotides are TGTGCCAGCGGGGGTGGACAGGGAGGATATGAAAAACTGTTTTTT.

J is TRBJ2-7 and V is TRBV10-3, with D maybe TRBD1 (6 bases). Per the germline V gene, CDR1 is ENHRY and CDR2 is SYGVKD. This CDR3 has 16 amino acids. V was pared by 1 base and J by 3 bases, with 16 bases between. The CDR3 protein is CAISEYARQDVYEQYF. The CDR3 nucleotides are TGTGCCATCAGTGAGTATGCCCGACAGGACGTCTACGAGCAGTACTTC.

The chain joins TRBV19 to TRBJ2-7, with 8 nucleotides matching TRBD1. V trimming: 3 bases; J trimming: 4 bases; junction bases outside the gene matches: 5. Germline V gene sequence: CDR1 LNHDA, CDR2 SQIVND (reference sequence). The CDR3 is 14 residues long. The DNA for the CDR3 is TGTGCCAGTAGTATGGGCAGGGGGCTATACGAGCAGTACTTC. The encoded protein is CASSMGRGLYEQYF.

V usage is TRBV7-3 and J usage is TRBJ2-7; a weak D match, TRBD2 (5 bases). V lost 6 bases, J lost 0 bases, and 12 bases lay in between. CDR3 size: 14 residues. CDR1 is SGHTA, CDR2 FQGTGA, per germline. The CDR3 DNA sequence: TGTGCCAGCAGTCGCCCCGGAGGCTCCTACGAGCAGTACTTC. Translated, it gives CASSRPGGSYEQYF. Based on the CDR3 plus reference TRBV7-3 and TRBJ2-7, the full variable domain is GAGVSQTPSNKVTEKGKYVELRCDPISGHTALYWYRQSLGQGPEFLIYFQGTGAADDSGLPNDRFFAVRPEGSVSTLKIQRTERGDSAVYLCASSRPGGSYEQYFGPGTRLTVT.

CDR3 amino acids: CASSSRVRGGTGELFF. CDR3 coding DNA: TGTGCCAGCAGCTCGAGGGTCCGGGGTGGCACCGGGGAGCTGTTTTTT. This rearrangement joins TRBV5-6 to TRBJ2-2; weak D call: TRBD2 (5 bases). The CDR3 loop spans 16 amino acids. The germline V gene has CDR1 SGHDT and CDR2 YYEEEE. Trimming stripped 3 bases from V and 4 bases from J, with 16 bases between.

V and J are TRBV9 and TRBJ2-5; 10 bases line up with TRBD1. V gave up 2 bases and J gave up 11 bases; unmatched junction bases: 9. Germline V gives CDR1 SGDLS, CDR2 YYNGEE. The CDR3 consists of 14 residues. The DNA for the CDR3 is TGTGCCAGCAGCGTGAGACAGGGGGCGGAAGAGCAGTACTTC. Translated: CASSVRQGAEEQYF.

This clone was counted a single time. The V call is TRBV27, the J call TRBJ2-2; possible D gene TRBD1, 6 bases. CDR3 length: 14 amino acids. Trimming stripped 4 bases from V and 1 base from J, with 7 bases between. The germline V gene has CDR1 MNHEY and CDR2 SMNVEV (reference sequence). CDR3 DNA: TGTGCCAGCAGTTCGACAGGGAACACCGGGGAGCTGTTTTTT. The encoded protein is CASSSTGNTGELFF.

This chain links TRBV2 with TRBJ1-2; TRBD1 aligns across 10 bases. The CDR3 is made up of 17 amino acids. Germline CDR1 SNHLY, CDR2 FYNNEI. Trimming took 6 bases from V and 0 from J; bases not matched to a gene: 10. DNA of the CDR3: TGTGCCAGCAGGGGCCGGGACAGGGGAGCCGCTAACTATGGCTACACCTTC. This encodes CASRGRDRGAANYGYTF.

The J gene is TRBJ2-7, the V gene TRBV4-1, with 7 bases matching TRBD2. J was trimmed by 3 bases and V by 4 bases; bases with no gene match: 9. The length of the CDR3 is 15 residues. Looked up from germline, CDR1 is MGHRA and CDR2 is YSYEKL. CDR3 sequence: CASSPAASGLYEQYF. For the CDR3, the DNA is TGCGCCAGCAGCCCCGCGGCTAGCGGACTCTACGAGCAGTACTTC.

The chain uses TRBV7-2 and TRBJ2-5; 8 nucleotides align to TRBD2. CDR3 length: 15 residues. V was pared by 1 base and J by 11 bases, with 12 bases of the junction left unmatched. CDR1 and CDR2 (germline): SGHTA, FQGNSA. CDR3 amino acids: CASSLDGTSRKEQYF. The CDR3 DNA reads as TGTGCCAGCAGCTTAGATGGGACTAGTCGGAAAGAGCAGTACTTC.

The rearrangement links TRBV7-9 to TRBJ1-1; 10 positions agree with TRBD1. CDR1 and CDR2 (germline): SEHNR, FQNEAQ (reference sequence). V lost 3 bases, J lost 5 bases, and 12 bases stayed unmatched. This CDR3 has 17 residues. CDR3 sequence: CASSFYRDRGRSTEAFF. CDR3 nucleotide sequence: TGTGCCAGCAGCTTTTACCGGGACAGGGGAAGAAGTACTGAAGCTTTCTTT. Combining the CDR3 with reference TRBV7-9 and TRBJ1-1 gives the whole variable domain DTGVSQNPRHKITKRGQNVTFRCDPISEHNRLYWYRQTLGQGPEFLTYFQNEAQLEKSRLLSDRFSAERPKGSFSTLEIQRTEQGDSAMYLCASSFYRDRGRSTEAFFGQGTRLTVV.

This clone was detected only once. The rearrangement links TRBV6-5 to TRBJ2-5; 7 positions agree with TRBD2. V trimming: 4 bases; J trimming: 2 bases; junction bases outside the gene matches: 7. Germline loops: CDR1 MNHEY, CDR2 SVGAGI. This CDR3 comprises 15 residues. The CDR3 region is CASSSASSGQETQYF. For the CDR3, the DNA is TGTGCCAGCAGTTCCGCCTCTAGCGGACAAGAGACCCAGTACTTC.

V usage is TRBV6-6 and J usage is TRBJ1-5; D uncertain. Germline assignment: CDR1 MNHNY and CDR2 SVGAGI (reference sequence). V lost 5 bases, J lost 2 bases, and 13 bases lay in between. The CDR3 consists of 15 residues. The CDR3 DNA reads TGTGCCAGCAGTGGGATCCGGGGAGGCAATCAGCCCCAGCATTTT. This gives the protein CASSGIRGGNQPQHF.

This CDR3 reads CASKGVRLVFSYEQYF. The DNA for the CDR3 is TGTGCCAGCAAGGGGGTGCGGCTAGTCTTTTCCTACGAGCAGTACTTC. The V and J genes are TRBV2 and TRBJ2-7; D possibly corresponds to TRBD1 (6 bases). Trimming cost V 7 bases and J 1 base, with 20 bases left between them. The CDR3 covers 16 residues. CDR1 and CDR2 from the germline V gene are SNHLY and FYNNEI.

The genes are TRBV10-2 and TRBJ2-1; D perhaps matches TRBD1 (6 bases). Between the trimmed V and J ends, which lost 3 bases and 9 bases, there was a span of 12 bases. This CDR3 spans 13 amino acids. CDR1 is WSHSY and CDR2 is SAAADI in the germline V gene. CDR3 nucleotide sequence: TGCGCCAGCAGTGATCAGGGGAGAGGTGAGCAGTTCTTC. This encodes CASSDQGRGEQFF.

DNA of the CDR3: TGTGCCAGCAGGCGGACTAGCGCTAGCTCCTACGAGCAGTACTTC. It specifies CASRRTSASSYEQYF. The V call is TRBV11-2, the J call TRBJ2-7, with 9 bases aligning to TRBD2. Germline V gene lookup returns CDR1 SGHAT and CDR2 FQNNGV. The CDR3 loop spans 15 amino acids. The V and J ends lost 6 bases and 0 bases, in that order; junction bases with no gene match: 6.

The chain links TRBV7-7 to TRBJ2-1, with D possibly matching TRBD2 (6 bases). V was trimmed by 4 bases and J by 1 base, leaving 11 bases between them. The CDR3 totals 15 residues. Germline CDR1 SSHAT, CDR2 FNYEAQ (reference sequence). CDR3 sequence: CASSSERASYNEQFF. In DNA form, the CDR3 reads TGTGCCAGCAGCTCAGAGCGGGCTTCCTACAATGAGCAGTTCTTC.

The chain recombines TRBV27 with TRBJ2-3, with D perhaps TRBD2 (5 bases). The CDR3 is 14 residues long. Germline values: CDR1 MNHEY, CDR2 SMNVEV (reference sequence). V was cut by 1 base and J by 3 bases, with 8 bases left in between. CDR3 region: CASSLFRGTDTQYF. CDR3 DNA sequence: TGTGCCAGCAGTTTATTCCGAGGGACAGATACGCAGTATTTT.

This chain joins TRBV9 and TRBJ1-2, with D unclear. This CDR3 is 14 amino acids long. The V and J ends lost 0 bases and 1 base respectively, with 7 bases between them. Looked up from germline, CDR1 is SGDLS and CDR2 is YYNGEE. This CDR3 is CASSVDLYNYGYTF. DNA for the CDR3: TGTGCCAGCAGCGTAGATCTGTATAACTATGGCTACACCTTC.

This clone was recorded a few times. V is TRBV15 and J is TRBJ1-1; no reliable D call. Trimming pared 8 bases from V and 1 base from J, leaving 17 bases between. The CDR3 loop spans 15 amino acids. Germline CDR1 and CDR2: LNHNV and YYDKDF (reference sequence). DNA for the CDR3: TGTGCCACCCTCCCTAGGTTGAGTGGGAACACTGAAGCTTTCTTT. Translating it yields CATLPRLSGNTEAFF. Full variable domain (missing parts from reference TRBV15 and TRBJ1-1): DAMVIQNPRYQVTQFGKPVTLSCSQTLNHNVMYWYQQKSSQAPKLLFHYYDKDFNNEADTPDNFQSRRPNTSFCFLDIRSPGLGDTAMYLCATLPRLSGNTEAFFGQGTRLTVV.

V and J are TRBV19 and TRBJ1-1; D is unresolved. V lost 8 bases and J lost 7, with 8 bases in between. The CDR3 runs 10 residues. Germline lookup yields CDR1 LNHDA and CDR2 SQIVND (reference sequence). The CDR3 spells CASSPLEAFF. Written as DNA, the CDR3 is TGTGCCAGTTCGCCACTTGAAGCTTTCTTT.

The CDR3 DNA follows: TGCGCCAGCAGCTTGGAGGGCAGGGAACGATCACCCCTCCACTTT. Its protein is CASSLEGRERSPLHF. The chain links TRBV5-1 to TRBJ1-6, with D perhaps TRBD1 (5 bases). V was clipped by 0 bases and J by 10 bases, with 14 bases between them. Per the germline V gene, CDR1 is SGHRS and CDR2 is YFSETQ. This CDR3 region has 15 residues.

The chain recombines TRBV13 with TRBJ2-5, with D possibly matching TRBD1 (5 bases). CDR1 and CDR2 (germline): PRHDT, FYEKMQ (reference sequence). V was pared by 4 bases and J by 4 bases, with 22 bases between. The CDR3 is 17 amino acids. CDR3 region: CASSYQGEMGLTETQYF. The DNA of the CDR3 is TGTGCCAGCAGCTATCAAGGGGAAATGGGCTTAACAGAGACCCAGTACTTC.

This clone occurred once. This chain joins TRBV7-9 and TRBJ1-2; 8 bases agree with TRBD1. Germline CDR1 is SEHNR and CDR2 is FQNEAQ (reference sequence). CDR3 length: 15 residues. Trimming took 5 bases from V and 4 from J; bases not matched to a gene: 9. CDR3 region: CASSRSQDRAYGYTF. Here the CDR3 DNA reads TGTGCCAGCAGCCGTTCCCAGGACAGGGCCTATGGCTACACCTTC.

The CDR3 DNA sequence: TGTGCCAGCAGCCCGGGACAGGGGAAAGCCAAAAACATTCAGTACTTC. It codes for CASSPGQGKAKNIQYF. The J gene is TRBJ2-4, the V gene TRBV2; 10 nucleotides align to TRBD1. The CDR3 contains 16 residues. The germline V gene encodes CDR1 SNHLY and CDR2 FYNNEI. Trimming cost V 6 bases and J 0 bases; bases outside gene matches: 5. Looking up the rest from reference TRBV2 and TRBJ2-4 gives the full variable domain: EPEVTQTPSHQVTQMGQEVILRCVPISNHLYFYWYRQILGQKVEFLVSFYNNEISEKSEIFDDQFSVERPDGSNFTLKIRSTKLEDSAMYFCASSPGQGKAKNIQYFGAGTRLSVL.